This is a list of T cell receptor beta chains from one sample in a study of regulatory T cells in long-lasting Graves disease. TCRdb analysed the multiplex PCR reads with MiXCR anew, one entry per CDR3 protein. The repertoire has 600,000 to 850,000 distinct CDR3 sequences, about 30% of them found once; the top ten carry about two fifths. Material: peripheral blood mononuclear cells (PBMCs), obtained when the disease was refractory, from a patient treated with antithyroid drugs. Receptors were obtained from a female donor with Graves disease. The CDR3 runs from the conserved cysteine through the conserved F or W. Fields, in order: D gene, J gene, clone size, V gene, CDR3 DNA, CDR3 protein. D genes are given only for firm matches. Some rows have no size entry. The others give once, few or many, or a class for an expanded clone.

>NA|TRBJ2-7|many|TRBV12-3/TRBV12-4
TGTGCCAGCAGTATCTCAGGGTACGAGCAGTACTTC
CASSISGYEQYF
>TRBD1|TRBJ1-1|NA|TRBV14
TGTGCCAGCAGCCACCGGACAGGGGCCCTGAACACTGAAGCTTTCTTT
CASSHRTGALNTEAFF
>TRBD1|TRBJ1-4|NA|TRBV7-6
TGTGCCAGCAGCGCTGACAGGGGGCGCCGTGAAAAACTGTTTTTT
CASSADRGRREKLFF
>NA|TRBJ1-2|few|TRBV6-2/TRBV6-3
TGTGCCAGCAGTTACTCGAGGGACGGCTACTATGGCTACACCTTC
CASSYSRDGYYGYTF
>TRBD1|TRBJ2-7|few|TRBV6-1
TGTGCCAGCAGAAGGACAGGGAACGAGCAGTACTTC
CASRRTGNEQYF
>TRBD2|TRBJ2-1|NA|TRBV5-1
TGCGCCAGCAGGAGGACGGGGGGCTCCTACAATGAGCAGTTCTTC
CASRRTGGSYNEQFF
>NA|TRBJ1-1|many|TRBV20-1
TGCAGTGCCAACTCAGGGATGAACACTGAAGCTTTCTTT
CSANSGMNTEAFF
>TRBD2|TRBJ2-7|NA|TRBV12-3/TRBV12-4
TGTGCCAGCAGCCCCCGGGGTAGCGGGTTCTCCTACGAGCAGTACTTC
CASSPRGSGFSYEQYF
>NA|TRBJ1-2|few|TRBV3-1
TGTGCCAGCAGCCAAGATCTGAACAGGGCTAACTATGGCTACACCTTC
CASSQDLNRANYGYTF
>TRBD1|TRBJ1-1|NA|TRBV28
TGTGCCAGCAGTGGGGTAAGGCAGGGGGGATTGAGCACTGAAGCTTTCTTT
CASSGVRQGGLSTEAFF
>NA|TRBJ1-1|few|TRBV5-6
TGTGCCAGCAGTCGGAGAGGGCAGCAAGCTTTCTTT
CASSRRGQQAFF
>NA|TRBJ2-1|NA|TRBV28
TGTGCCAGCAGTTTAGGGGGACTTTTTTCCTACAATGAGCAGTTCTTC
CASSLGGLFSYNEQFF
>NA|TRBJ1-2|few|TRBV19
TGTGCCAGTAGCCAAACACTGACAAACTATGGCTACACCTTC
CASSQTLTNYGYTF
>NA|TRBJ2-7|NA|TRBV6-4
TGTGTTGTTGGACAGTTATCCTACGAGCAGTACTTC
CVVGQLSYEQYF
>NA|TRBJ1-1|NA|TRBV20-1
TGCAGTGCTAGGAGGGGAATGAACACTGAAGCTTTCTTT
CSARRGMNTEAFF
>NA|TRBJ2-7|NA|TRBV7-3
TGTGCCAGCAGCTTCTTGGGAGGGGGCGAGCAGTACTTC
CASSFLGGGEQYF
>NA|TRBJ2-2|NA|TRBV5-1
TGCGCCAGCAGCCTCCCTATAGCCGGCGGGGAGCTGTTTTTT
CASSLPIAGGELFF
>TRBD1|TRBJ1-2|few|TRBV6-1
TGTGCCAGCAGACCCTCGCAGGGGGGCGACTATGGCTACACCTTC
CASRPSQGGDYGYTF
>TRBD2|TRBJ2-2|few|TRBV6-1
TGTGCCAGCAGCCGGACTAGCGGGACGGGGACCGGGGAGCTGTTTTTT
CASSRTSGTGTGELFF
>TRBD2|TRBJ2-3|few|TRBV7-2
TGTGCCAGCAGCTTACGAAGGGGACTACAGTATTTT
CASSLRRGLQYF
>TRBD1|TRBJ1-4|NA|TRBV10-1
TGCGCCACCCAGGAGACAGGGTCCGAAAAACTGTTTTTT
CATQETGSEKLFF
>NA|TRBJ1-2|NA|TRBV27
TGTGCCAGCAGTTTCGTCGGCAGACAACCTTATGGCTACACCTTC
CASSFVGRQPYGYTF
>NA|TRBJ2-1|NA|TRBV7-9
TGTGCCAGCAGCTTAGATCGCTATGAGCAGTTCTTC
CASSLDRYEQFF
>NA|TRBJ2-7|NA|TRBV6-2/TRBV6-3
TGTGCCAGCAGTTACGTTGCGGTAACCTACGAGCAGTACTTC
CASSYVAVTYEQYF
>NA|TRBJ1-5|many|TRBV12-5
TGTGCTAGTGGTTTGTCACCACTACGTCAGCCCCAGCATTTT
CASGLSPLRQPQHF
>TRBD1|TRBJ1-3|many|TRBV28
TGTGCCAGCAGTTTGCCGGGACAGGGAATTGGAAACACCATATATTTT
CASSLPGQGIGNTIYF
>NA|TRBJ2-2|NA|TRBV10-2
TGCGCCAGCAGTGAGAGACATGACACCGGGGAGCTGTTTTTT
CASSERHDTGELFF
>NA|TRBJ2-7|NA|TRBV14
TGTGCCAGCAGCCAAGAGAACGCGGGCCCTTACGAGCAGTACTTC
CASSQENAGPYEQYF
>NA|TRBJ2-7|NA|TRBV7-6
TGTGCCAGCAGCTCCACTTACGCCGTCGAGCAGTACTTC
CASSSTYAVEQYF
>TRBD1|TRBJ1-5|NA|TRBV6-2/TRBV6-3
TGTGCCAGCAGTTTGTGGGACAGGAGCGCAGGGCCCCAGCATTTT
CASSLWDRSAGPQHF
>NA|TRBJ1-3|NA|TRBV6-2/TRBV6-3
TGTGCCAGCAGCAGATCCCCCAGGGACTCTGGAAACACCATATATTTT
CASSRSPRDSGNTIYF
>NA|TRBJ2-7|NA|TRBV6-5
TGTGCCAGCAGTTTGCCGCGTATGCAGAAATCGGAAGAGCAGTACTTC
CASSLPRMQKSEEQYF
>TRBD1|TRBJ1-5|NA|TRBV7-9
TGTGCCAGCAGCCCAGGAGGGACAGGGGATCAGCCCCAGCATTTT
CASSPGGTGDQPQHF
>NA|TRBJ1-6|NA|TRBV7-9
TGTGCCAGCAGCTTTCGGGGAAAGGAATCACCCCTCCACTTT
CASSFRGKESPLHF
>TRBD1|TRBJ1-1|few|TRBV20-1
TGCAGTGCTAGTGTCCCGGGACAGATCTTTGAAGCTTTCTTT
CSASVPGQIFEAFF
>NA|TRBJ2-7|many|TRBV20-1
TGCAGTGCTAGAGATTCGGGATCCTACGAGCAGTACTTC
CSARDSGSYEQYF
>NA|TRBJ1-1|NA|TRBV12-3/TRBV12-4
TGTGCCAGCAGAACCGGACAGCACACTGAAGCTTTCTTT
CASRTGQHTEAFF
>TRBD1|TRBJ1-2|few|TRBV27
TGTGCCAGCAGTTTAATGGGACAGGGTGGATATGGCTACACCTTC
CASSLMGQGGYGYTF
>NA|TRBJ1-1|few|TRBV6-1
TGTGCCAGCAGTGAGCTAAGAGGACACTACACTGAAGCTTTCTTT
CASSELRGHYTEAFF
>NA|TRBJ1-1|few|TRBV12-3/TRBV12-4
TGTGCCAGCAGTTTTAGGGGACTACAGGGAGCGGGTGAAGCTTTCTTT
CASSFRGLQGAGEAFF
>NA|TRBJ2-7|many|TRBV6-4
TGTGCCAGCAGTGACTCGAAGGAAAGCGAGCAGTACTTC
CASSDSKESEQYF
>NA|TRBJ1-2|NA|TRBV5-1
TGTGCCAGCAGCCTCGATCAGGGCTATGGCTACACCTTC
CASSLDQGYGYTF
>NA|TRBJ2-2|NA|TRBV7-2
TGTGCCAGCAGCTTAGCCGTGTCCCTGAGCACCGGGGAGCTGTTTTTT
CASSLAVSLSTGELFF
>TRBD2|TRBJ2-4|NA|TRBV11-2
TGTGCCAGCGACCGGGACTATAAAAACATTCAGTACTTC
CASDRDYKNIQYF
>NA|TRBJ1-2|NA|TRBV28
TGTGCCAGCAGTCTCCGACTGAACTATGGCTACACCTTC
CASSLRLNYGYTF
>NA|TRBJ1-5|few|TRBV20-1
TGCAGTGCTAGTTCATCAGGGCAGGGCGGCCAGCCCCAGCATTTT
CSASSSGQGGQPQHF
>TRBD2|TRBJ2-5|many|TRBV20-1
TGCAGTGCCGCGTCCGCGGGAGGCGTCCAAGAGACCCAGTACTTC
CSAASAGGVQETQYF
>NA|TRBJ2-7|NA|TRBV19
TGTGCCAGTAGTACGGACCCATATACCTACGAGCAGTACTTC
CASSTDPYTYEQYF
>NA|TRBJ1-1|many|TRBV5-1
TGCGCCAGCAGCTTGGCCGACAGGTTGGTCACTGAAGCTTTCTTT
CASSLADRLVTEAFF
>NA|TRBJ1-4|few|TRBV2
TGTGCCAGCAGTGGGGGGCCAATGGAAAAACTGTTTTTT
CASSGGPMEKLFF
>NA|TRBJ1-5|few|TRBV6-9
TGTGCCAGCAGTTACCCCGAACAGGGTACCAATCAGCCCCAGCATTTT
CASSYPEQGTNQPQHF
>NA|TRBJ2-7|NA|TRBV6-1
TGTGCCAGCAGCTCCCCCAAGGGGACCCCTTACGAGCAGTACTTC
CASSSPKGTPYEQYF
>TRBD1|TRBJ1-4|NA|TRBV28
TGTGCCAGCAGTTCCGGTGCGGCAGGGGGCGAAAAACTGTTTTTT
CASSSGAAGGEKLFF
>NA|TRBJ2-7|NA|TRBV19
TGTGCCAGTAGGTTAGCCCGGGACTCTTCCTACGAGCAGTACTTC
CASRLARDSSYEQYF
>NA|TRBJ2-2|NA|TRBV6-1
TGTGCCAGCAGTCCGACTAGTCGGTCCGGGGAGCTGTTTTTT
CASSPTSRSGELFF